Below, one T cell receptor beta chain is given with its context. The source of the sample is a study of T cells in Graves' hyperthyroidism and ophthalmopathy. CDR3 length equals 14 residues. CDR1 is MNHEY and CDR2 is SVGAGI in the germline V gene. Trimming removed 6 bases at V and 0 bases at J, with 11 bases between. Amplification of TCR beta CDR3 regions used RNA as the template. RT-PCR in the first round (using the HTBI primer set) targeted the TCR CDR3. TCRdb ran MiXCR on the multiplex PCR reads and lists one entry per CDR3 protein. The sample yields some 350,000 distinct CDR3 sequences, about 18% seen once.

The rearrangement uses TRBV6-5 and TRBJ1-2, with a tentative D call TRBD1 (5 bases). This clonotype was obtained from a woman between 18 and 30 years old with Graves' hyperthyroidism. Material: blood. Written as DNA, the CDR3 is TGTGCCAGCAGACTCGGGGGGACTAACTATGGCTACACCTTC. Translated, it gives CASRLGGTNYGYTF.